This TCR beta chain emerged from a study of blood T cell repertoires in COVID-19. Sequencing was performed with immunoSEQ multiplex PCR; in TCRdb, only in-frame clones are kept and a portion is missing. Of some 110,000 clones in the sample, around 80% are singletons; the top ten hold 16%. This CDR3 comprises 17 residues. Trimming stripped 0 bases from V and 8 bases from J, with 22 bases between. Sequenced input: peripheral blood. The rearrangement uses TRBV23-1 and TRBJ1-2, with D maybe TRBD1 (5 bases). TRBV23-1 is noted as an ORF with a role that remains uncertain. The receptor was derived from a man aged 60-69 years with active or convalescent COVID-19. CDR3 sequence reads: CASSQSPGAGPPWGYTF. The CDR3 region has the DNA TGCGCCAGCAGTCAATCGCCTGGGGCAGGTCCCCCCTGGGGCTACACCTTC.